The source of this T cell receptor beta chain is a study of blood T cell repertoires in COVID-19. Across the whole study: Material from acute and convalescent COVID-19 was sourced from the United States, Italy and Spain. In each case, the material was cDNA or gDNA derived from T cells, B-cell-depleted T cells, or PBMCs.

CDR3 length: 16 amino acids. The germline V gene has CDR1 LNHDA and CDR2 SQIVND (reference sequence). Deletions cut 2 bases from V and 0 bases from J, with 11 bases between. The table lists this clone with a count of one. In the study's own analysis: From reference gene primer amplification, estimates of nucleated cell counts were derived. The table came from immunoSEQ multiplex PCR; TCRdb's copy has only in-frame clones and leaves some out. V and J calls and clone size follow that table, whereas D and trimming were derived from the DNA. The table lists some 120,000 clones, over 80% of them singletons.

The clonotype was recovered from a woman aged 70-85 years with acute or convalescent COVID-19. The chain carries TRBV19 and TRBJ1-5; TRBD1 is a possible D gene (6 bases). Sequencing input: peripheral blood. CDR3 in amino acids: CASSISPGVSNQPQHF. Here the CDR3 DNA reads TGTGCCAGTAGTATATCACCAGGGGTTAGCAATCAGCCCCAGCATTTT.